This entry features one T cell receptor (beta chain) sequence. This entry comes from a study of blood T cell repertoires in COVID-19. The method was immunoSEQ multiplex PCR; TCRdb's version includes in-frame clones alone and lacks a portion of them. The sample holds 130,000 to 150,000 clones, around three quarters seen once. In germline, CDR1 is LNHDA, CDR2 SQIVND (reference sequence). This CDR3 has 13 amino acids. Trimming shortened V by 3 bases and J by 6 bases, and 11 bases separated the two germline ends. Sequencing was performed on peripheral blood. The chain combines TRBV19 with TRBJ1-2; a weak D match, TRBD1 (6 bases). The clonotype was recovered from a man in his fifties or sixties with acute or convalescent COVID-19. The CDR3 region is CASSMMTGDGYTF. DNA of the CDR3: TGTGCCAGTAGTATGATGACAGGCGATGGCTACACCTTC.